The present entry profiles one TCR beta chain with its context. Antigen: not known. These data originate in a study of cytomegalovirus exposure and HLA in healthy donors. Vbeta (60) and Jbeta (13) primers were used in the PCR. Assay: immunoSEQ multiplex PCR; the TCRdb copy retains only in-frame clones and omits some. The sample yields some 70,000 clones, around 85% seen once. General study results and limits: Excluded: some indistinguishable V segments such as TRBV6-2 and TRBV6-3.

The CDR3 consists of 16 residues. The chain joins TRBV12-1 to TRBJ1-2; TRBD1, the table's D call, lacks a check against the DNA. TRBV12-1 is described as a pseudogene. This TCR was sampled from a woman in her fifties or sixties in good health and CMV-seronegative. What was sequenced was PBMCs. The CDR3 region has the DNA TGTGCCAGCAGCCCGGACAGGGGCGGTTCCAACTATGGCTACACCTTC. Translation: CASSPDRGGSNYGYTF.